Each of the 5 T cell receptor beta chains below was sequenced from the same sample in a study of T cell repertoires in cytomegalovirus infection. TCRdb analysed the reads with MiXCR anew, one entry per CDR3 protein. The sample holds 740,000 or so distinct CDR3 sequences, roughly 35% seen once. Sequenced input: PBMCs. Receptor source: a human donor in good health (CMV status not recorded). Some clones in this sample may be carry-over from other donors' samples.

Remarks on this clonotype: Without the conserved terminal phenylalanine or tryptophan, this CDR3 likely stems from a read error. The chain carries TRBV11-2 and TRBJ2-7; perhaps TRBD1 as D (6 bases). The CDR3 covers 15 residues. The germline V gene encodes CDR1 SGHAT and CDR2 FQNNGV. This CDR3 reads CASSLEQGRSYEQYL. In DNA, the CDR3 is TGTGCCAGCAGCCTAGAACAGGGAAGGAGCTACGAGCAGTACTTA.

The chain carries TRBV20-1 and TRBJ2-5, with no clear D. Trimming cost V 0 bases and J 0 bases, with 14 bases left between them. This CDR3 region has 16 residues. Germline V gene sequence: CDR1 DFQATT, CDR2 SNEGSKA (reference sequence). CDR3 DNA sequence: TGCAGTGCTAGAGATATAGGGAAGGGCAACCAAGAGACCCAGTACTTC. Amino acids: CSARDIGKGNQETQYF.

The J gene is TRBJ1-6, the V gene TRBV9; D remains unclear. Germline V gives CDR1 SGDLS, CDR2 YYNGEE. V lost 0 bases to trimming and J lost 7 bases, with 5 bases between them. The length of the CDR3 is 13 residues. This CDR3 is CASSVVGNSPLHF. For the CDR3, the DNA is TGTGCCAGCAGCGTAGTGGGGAATTCACCCCTCCACTTT.

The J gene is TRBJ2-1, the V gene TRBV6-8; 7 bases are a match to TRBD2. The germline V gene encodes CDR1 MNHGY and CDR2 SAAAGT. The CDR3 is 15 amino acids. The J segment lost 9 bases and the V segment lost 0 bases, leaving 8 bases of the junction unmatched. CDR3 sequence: CASSYSGRTGGEQFF. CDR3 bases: TGTGCCAGCAGTTACTCTGGGAGAACGGGGGGTGAGCAGTTCTTC.

Here the CDR3 reads CASQGSGTEAFF. CDR3 DNA sequence: TGTGCCAGCCAGGGTTCAGGAACTGAAGCTTTCTTT. The J gene is TRBJ1-1, the V gene TRBV12-3 or TRBV12-4; D is possibly TRBD1 (5 bases). This CDR3 region has 12 residues. Between the trimmed V and J ends, which lost 8 bases and 5 bases, there was a span of 12 bases.